A single TCR beta chain is shown here with its context. The data originate from a study of blood T cell repertoires in COVID-19. Across the study: From the United States, Italy and Spain came samples of acute and convalescent COVID-19. The cDNA or gDNA used as material had been derived from T cells, B-cell-depleted T cells, or PBMCs.

CDR3 size: 14 residues. Germline V gene sequence: CDR1 MNHEY, CDR2 SVGAGI. With 0 bases removed from V and 8 bases from J, the gap between germline ends came to 13 bases. Using immunoSEQ multiplex PCR, the repertoire was profiled, and TCRdb retains in-frame clones only, with some absent. The sample lists some 270,000 clones; roughly 89% were seen once. This receptor was obtained from a man aged 30-40 years with acute or convalescent COVID-19. The sample comprised peripheral blood. This chain uses TRBV6-5 with TRBJ1-2, with no clear D. The CDR3 coding sequence is TGTGCCAGCAGTTACTCAGGCAGGCGAGAGGGCTACACCTTC. Translated, it gives CASSYSGRREGYTF.